This T cell receptor beta chain was recorded in a study of T-cell memory formation after mild COVID-19. Germline-derived CDR1 and CDR2 are SGHDT and YYEEEE. This CDR3 is 14 amino acids long. V was trimmed by 0 bases and J by 3 bases, leaving 10 bases between them. A single record per CDR3 protein comes from TCRdb applying MiXCR to the 5' RACE reads. The sample carries more than 450,000 distinct CDR3 sequences, more than 15% recorded once. This chain connects TRBV5-6 to TRBJ2-7; no reliable D call. The receptor comes from an adult woman who had mild COVID-19 (a few samples of this study predate the infection). Cell type and time point are not known. The specimen sequenced was PBMCs or a T cell subset sorted from them (not recorded which). The CDR3 loop reads CASSLGRAVYEQYF. DNA of the CDR3: TGTGCCAGCAGCTTGGGTCGGGCAGTCTACGAGCAGTACTTC.